These 7 T cell receptor beta chains were sequenced from one sample in a study of radiotherapy plus CTLA-4 blockade in lung cancer (dated by TCRdb to 2017 to 2018). Library method: the immunoSEQ multiplex PCR assay. In its TCRdb copy, this immuneACCESS table keeps in-frame sequences only and misses some clones. Where compared with another copy, unresolved V genes explain less than half of these, and the others have no known cause. The sample table contains around 82,000 clones; only one count was recorded for around 79% of them. Over 20% of the sample lies in the top ten. The specimen was peripheral blood, collected from a patient treated with radiotherapy plus ipilimumab. The receptors originated from a human donor with non-small cell lung cancer whose response to radiotherapy plus ipilimumab could not be evaluated. Some clones in this sample may be carry-over from other donors' samples.

The chain joins TRBV29-1 to TRBJ2-1, with TRBD1 identical over 7 bases. This CDR3 is built from 12 residues. Trimming removed 6 bases from V and 10 bases from J; junction bases left unmatched: 9. The germline CDR1 and CDR2 sequences are SQVTM and ANQGSEA. The CDR3 DNA sequence: TGCAGCGTCCAGGGGGTACTAGGGGAGCAGTTCTTC. The encoded protein is CSVQGVLGEQFF.

This clone appeared a few times. The chain couples TRBV15 to TRBJ1-2; TRBD1 aligns across 8 bases. This CDR3 contains 15 residues. With V trimmed by 5 bases and J by 3 bases, 8 bases remained unmatched. Germline V gene sequence: CDR1 LNHNV, CDR2 YYDKDF (reference sequence). The CDR3 region is CATSRRSTGDYGYTF. The CDR3 nucleotides read TGTGCCACCAGCCGCCGATCGACAGGGGACTATGGCTACACCTTC.

This chain links TRBV25-1 with TRBJ2-7; 10 bases align to TRBD1. CDR1 MGHDK and CDR2 SYGVNS come from the germline V gene. V lost 3 bases and J lost 3; bases outside the gene matches: 8. This CDR3 is 16 amino acids long. CDR3 nucleotides: TGTGCCAGCAGTGAGAACCGGGACAGGGGAGTCTACGAGCAGTACTTC. Its translation: CASSENRDRGVYEQYF.

Comment on this clone: Other DNA variants within this sample encode the same CDR3. The rearrangement joins TRBV5-5 to TRBJ2-2; no clear D gene. Germline V gives CDR1 SGHKS, CDR2 YYEKEE (reference sequence). This CDR3 spans 14 amino acids. The germline V and J ends were trimmed by 0 bases and 2 bases, with 5 bases remaining between them. The CDR3 DNA reads TGTGCCAGCAGCTTGGGCGAAAACACCGGGGAGCTGTTTTTT. It encodes CASSLGENTGELFF.

The genes are TRBV4-1 and TRBJ1-4; TRBD1 is a possible D gene (5 bases). The CDR3 has 16 amino acids. Per germline, CDR1 MGHRA and CDR2 YSYEKL. Trimming stripped 0 bases from V and 8 bases from J, with 16 bases between. The CDR3 loop is CASSQEGDSSDEKLFF. As DNA, the CDR3 is TGCGCCAGCAGCCAAGAAGGAGACAGCTCCGACGAAAAACTGTTTTTT.

This clone was found once. The chain recombines TRBV18 with TRBJ1-2, with D possibly TRBD1 on 5 matching bases. Trimming cost V 2 bases and J 9 bases, with 19 bases left between them. The CDR3 is 15 amino acids. Per germline, CDR1 KGHSH and CDR2 LQKENI. The CDR3 DNA sequence: TGTGCCAGCTCACCAGGGGTAGGGGCAGGACGTAGCTACACCTTC. Translated: CASSPGVGAGRSYTF.

In its sample, this clone was seen a few times. This rearrangement joins TRBV14 to TRBJ1-1; no firm D call. The V and J ends lost 4 bases and 5 bases respectively, with 17 bases between them. The V gene's germline CDR1 is SGHDN and CDR2 FVKESK. This CDR3 has 15 amino acids. Written as DNA, the CDR3 is TGTGCCAGCAGCCTACCGGGAGCCCCCGGGACTGAAGCTTTCTTT. Its translation is CASSLPGAPGTEAFF. Based on the CDR3 plus reference TRBV14 and TRBJ1-1, the full variable domain is EAGVTQFPSHSVIEKGQTVTLRCDPISGHDNLYWYRRVMGKEIKFLLHFVKESKQDESGMPNNRFLAERTGGTYSTLKVQPAELEDSGVYFCASSLPGAPGTEAFFGQGTRLTVV.